The clone carrying this T cell receptor beta chain was found many times. MiXCR was run by TCRdb on the PCR reads, yielding one entry per CDR3 protein. The repertoire holds over 35,000 distinct CDR3 sequences, roughly 18% seen once, with about 7% in the top ten. The CDR3 spans 14 residues. Trimming stripped 2 bases from V and 3 bases from J, with 11 bases between. Looked up from germline, CDR1 is SEHNR and CDR2 is FQNEAQ (reference sequence). This sample was taken from a study of molecular identifiers for immune sequencing clone quantification. The J gene is TRBJ2-7, the V gene TRBV7-9; no definite D call. The sample taken for sequencing was naive CD8+ T cells from blood, with Jurkat cell RNA spiked in. Sample subset: FACS-sorted CD8+CD4-CCR7+CD45RA+ naive T cells. This receptor was identified in a human donor in good health. Some libraries in this study had Jurkat cell RNA spiked in. The CDR3 sequence is CASSLRGPGYEQYF. The CDR3 nucleotides read TGTGCCAGCAGCTTAAGAGGTCCGGGCTACGAGCAGTACTTC.